Listed here are 23 T cell receptor beta chains from one sample, sequenced in a study of cytomegalovirus exposure and HLA in healthy donors. The PCR contained 60 Vbeta and 13 Jbeta primers. TCRdb's copy holds only in-frame clones and misses some; the assay was immunoSEQ multiplex PCR. The table includes 150,000 or so clones, around 79% detected once. What was sequenced was PBMCs. The origin of the receptors is a female donor in good health and CMV-seronegative.

V is TRBV12-5 and J is TRBJ1-5; D gene uncertain. The CDR3 has 10 residues. Deletions cut 5 bases from V and 8 bases from J, with 4 bases between. CDR1 and CDR2 from the germline V gene are LGHNT and FRNRAP. As DNA, the CDR3 is TGTGCTAGTGGTCCTGAGCCCCAGCATTTT. Protein product: CASGPEPQHF.

This CDR3 is CASSLGGLAGGADTQYF. CDR3 nucleotides: TGCGCCAGCAGCTTGGGCGGACTAGCGGGGGGGGCGGATACGCAGTATTTT. V gene TRBV5-1 combines with J gene TRBJ2-3, with TRBD2 matching 15 bases. The junction had 5 bases not matched to a gene; V was cut back by 0 bases and J by 6 bases. This CDR3 is 17 amino acids long. Germline lookup yields CDR1 SGHRS and CDR2 YFSETQ.

The rearrangement links TRBV4-2 to TRBJ1-3; tentatively, D is TRBD1 (5 bases). The CDR3 has 16 residues. Per the germline V gene, CDR1 is LGHNA and CDR2 is YNFKEQ. V was clipped by 0 bases and J by 4 bases, with 13 bases between them. DNA for the CDR3: TGTGCCAGCAGCCAAGAGGGGCAGCTAAGAGGAAACACCATATATTTT. It translates to CASSQEGQLRGNTIYF.

The rearrangement joins TRBV7-3 to TRBJ2-3; D perhaps matches TRBD2 (6 bases). The CDR3 runs 12 residues. V dropped 8 bases and J dropped 2 bases, with 8 bases sitting between them. CDR1 is SGHTA, CDR2 FQGTGA, per germline. CDR3 region: CASGDFTDTQYF. CDR3 bases: TGTGCCAGCGGGGACTTCACAGATACGCAGTATTTT.

The rearrangement joins TRBV9 to TRBJ2-7; D is perhaps TRBD2 (5 bases). CDR1 is SGDLS, CDR2 YYNGEE, per germline. The CDR3 is made up of 14 amino acids. Trimming stripped 0 bases from V and 0 bases from J, with 7 bases between. The DNA for the CDR3 is TGTGCCAGCAGCGTAGCTGAGGGCTCCTACGAGCAGTACTTC. Translated: CASSVAEGSYEQYF.

The chain carries TRBV19 and TRBJ1-4; no clear D gene. The CDR3 has 15 residues. CDR1 LNHDA and CDR2 SQIVND come from the germline V gene (reference sequence). Trimming cost V 1 base and J 3 bases, with 9 bases left between them. CDR3 protein: CASSIARGANEKLFF. Here the CDR3 DNA reads TGTGCCAGTAGTATAGCACGGGGAGCTAATGAAAAACTGTTTTTT.

The chain joins TRBV5-4 to TRBJ2-7; D might be TRBD2 (5 bases). The germline CDR1 and CDR2 sequences are SGHNT and YYREEE (reference sequence). This CDR3 region has 15 residues. V lost 4 bases and J lost 0, with 14 bases in between. DNA for the CDR3: TGTGCCAGCAGCCGAGGGCGAAGCGACTCCTACGAGCAGTACTTC. It translates to CASSRGRSDSYEQYF.

The chain recombines TRBV27 with TRBJ2-7, with 7 bases that match TRBD2. J lost 5 bases, V lost 10 bases, and 8 bases had no gene match. The CDR3 extends over 12 amino acids. From germline, CDR1 is MNHEY and CDR2 SMNVEV (reference sequence). CDR3 sequence: CATQFGGNEQYF. The CDR3, as DNA: TGTGCCACCCAGTTCGGGGGGAACGAGCAGTACTTC.

The rearrangement joins TRBV7-8 to TRBJ2-1, with 7 bases aligning to TRBD2. From germline, CDR1 is SGHVS and CDR2 FQNEAQ. Losses at the gene ends were 5 bases for V and 2 bases for J; bases not matched to a gene: 6. The CDR3 is 15 amino acids. Here the CDR3 DNA reads TGTGCCAGCAGCCATACTAGCGCCGCCTACAATGAGCAGTTCTTC. Encoded protein: CASSHTSAAYNEQFF.

The rearrangement uses TRBV7-2 and TRBJ1-2; TRBD1 is a possible D gene (5 bases). CDR3 length: 16 amino acids. The ends were cut back, 0 bases at V and 3 bases at J, with 14 bases in the middle. Germline loops: CDR1 SGHTA, CDR2 FQGNSA. CDR3 sequence reads: CASSLAGAAGYYGYTF. In DNA, the CDR3 is TGTGCCAGCAGCTTAGCGGGCGCGGCAGGGTACTATGGCTACACCTTC. Combining the CDR3 with reference TRBV7-2 and TRBJ1-2 gives the whole variable domain GAGVSQSPSNKVTEKGKDVELRCDPISGHTALYWYRQSLGQGLEFLIYFQGNSAPDKSGLPSDRFSAERTGGSVSTLTIQRTQQEDSAVYLCASSLAGAAGYYGYTFGSGTRLTVV.

V gene TRBV19 combines with J gene TRBJ2-7, with a possible D match to TRBD2 (7 bases). V was cut by 2 bases and J by 3 bases, with 11 bases left in between. Per the germline V gene, CDR1 is LNHDA and CDR2 is SQIVND (reference sequence). The CDR3 runs to 14 residues. The CDR3 spells CASSIRGARYEQYF. The CDR3 DNA sequence: TGTGCCAGTAGTATACGGGGGGCGCGCTACGAGCAGTACTTC.

This clone has only one observation. This chain uses TRBV9 with TRBJ2-6; D is ambiguous. V gave up 4 bases and J gave up 3 bases, with 11 bases separating them. Germline V gene data show CDR1 as SGDLS and CDR2 as YYNGEE. This CDR3 region has 15 residues. The CDR3 nucleotides read TGTGCCAGCAGCCCCTGGGCCAATGGGGCCAACGTCCTGACTTTC. This encodes CASSPWANGANVLTF.

The DNA of the CDR3 is TGTGCCATACCTAAACAGGGAACCCGCTACGAGCAGTACTTC. Its protein is CAIPKQGTRYEQYF. The rearrangement links TRBV5-8 to TRBJ2-7, with D tentatively TRBD1 (6 bases). Per the germline V gene, CDR1 is SGHTS and CDR2 is YDEGEE. Trimming cost V 9 bases and J 3 bases, with 19 bases left between them. This CDR3 comprises 14 residues.

This chain links TRBV7-2 with TRBJ2-7; TRBD1 is a possible D gene (6 bases). Trimming cost V 6 bases and J 10 bases, with 19 bases left between them. The CDR3 length is 13 residues. Germline lookup yields CDR1 SGHTA and CDR2 FQGNSA. The CDR3 nucleotides read TGTGCCAGCAGTCGAGGACAGCCGGTCGAACAGTACTTC. Residues: CASSRGQPVEQYF.

The chain carries TRBV7-9 and TRBJ2-2; 7 bases agree with TRBD2. Germline CDR1 and CDR2: SEHNR and FQNEAQ (reference sequence). The CDR3 is 15 amino acids. J gave up 4 bases and V 3 bases, and 5 bases lay outside the gene matches. For the CDR3, the DNA is TGTGCCAGCAGCTTGGGAGGGGTGACCACCGGGGAGCTGTTTTTT. Translated: CASSLGGVTTGELFF.

The genes are TRBV28 and TRBJ1-5; D is uncertain. The CDR3 sequence is 15 residues long. V was trimmed by 6 bases and J by 2 bases, leaving 14 bases between them. The germline V gene has CDR1 MDHEN and CDR2 SYDVKM. CDR3 sequence: CASRPDKGGNQPQHF. In DNA form, the CDR3 reads TGTGCCAGCAGGCCCGATAAGGGAGGCAATCAGCCCCAGCATTTT.

The chain joins TRBV4-1 to TRBJ2-1, with D unclear. The CDR3 has 13 residues. Germline CDR1 reads MGHRA; CDR2 reads YSYEKL. Trimming shortened V by 0 bases and J by 6 bases, and 6 bases separated the two germline ends. CDR3 sequence reads: CASSQDPGNEQFF. In nucleotides, the CDR3 is TGCGCCAGCAGCCAAGACCCAGGCAATGAGCAGTTCTTC.

The J gene is TRBJ1-1, the V gene TRBV11-2; D is perhaps TRBD1 (5 bases). The CDR3 totals 14 residues. The germline V gene has CDR1 SGHAT and CDR2 FQNNGV. V lost 3 bases to trimming and J lost 4 bases, with 12 bases between them. The CDR3 nucleotides are TGTGCCAGCAGCTTGGTGGGGGAGGTCACTGAAGCTTTCTTT. Translated: CASSLVGEVTEAFF.

This chain links TRBV30 with TRBJ2-7, with D unresolved. Trimming pared 0 bases from V and 0 bases from J, leaving 9 bases between. Germline CDR1 reads GTSNPN; CDR2 reads SVGIG (reference sequence). The CDR3 sequence is 14 residues long. The CDR3 DNA reads as TGTGCCTGGAGTGTACCCTACTTCTCCTACGAGCAGTACTTC. It translates to CAWSVPYFSYEQYF.

The CDR3: CASRPGAGELFF. The CDR3 bases are TGTGCCAGCAGACCAGGGGCCGGGGAGCTGTTTTTT. The V call is TRBV2, the J call TRBJ2-2, with D perhaps TRBD1 (6 bases). The CDR3 contains 12 residues. Germline V gives CDR1 SNHLY, CDR2 FYNNEI. V dropped 6 bases and J dropped 6 bases, with 8 bases sitting between them.

The chain has TRBV7-2 and TRBJ1-5; TRBD1 matches 12 bases. Per the germline V gene, CDR1 is SGHTA and CDR2 is FQGNSA. The CDR3 totals 16 residues. V gave up 3 bases and J gave up 7 bases; unmatched junction bases: 7. The CDR3 sequence: CASSFSRDRGQQPQHF. The CDR3 DNA sequence: TGTGCCAGCAGCTTTTCCCGGGACAGGGGGCAACAGCCCCAGCATTTT.

The chain has TRBV30 and TRBJ2-6; TRBD1 agrees at 8 bases. The CDR3 spans 14 residues. V lost 5 bases, J lost 2 bases, and 2 bases stayed unmatched. The germline V gene encodes CDR1 GTSNPN and CDR2 SVGIG (reference sequence). CDR3 sequence: CAWLTGAGANVLTF. The CDR3 nucleotides read TGTGCCTGGCTGACAGGGGCTGGGGCCAACGTCCTGACTTTC.

The J gene is TRBJ1-4, the V gene TRBV6-1; D remains ambiguous. Per the germline V gene, CDR1 is MNHNS and CDR2 is SASEGT. The CDR3 runs to 12 residues. Trimming shortened V by 7 bases and J by 10 bases, and 13 bases separated the two germline ends. CDR3 DNA sequence: TGTGCCAGCAATACCCCGTCGGGAAAACTGTTTTTT. Its protein product is CASNTPSGKLFF.